This TCR beta chain was identified during a study of OX40 agonist ivuxolimab in advanced cancers. Profiling relied on immunoSEQ multiplex PCR, and the TCRdb table lists in-frame clones only, not all of them. The sample gives 95,000 to 150,000 clones, about 94% of which show up once; 0.15% to 0.17% is in the top ten. Germline V CDR1 and CDR2: SGHTA, FQGNSA. The CDR3 spans 18 residues. V was pared by 0 bases and J by 1 base, with 7 bases of the junction left unmatched. This TCR was sampled from an adult with an advanced solid tumor such as melanoma, head and neck, liver or kidney cancer. Sequences were derived from CD4+ or CD8+ T cells sorted from blood, sampled in a trial of the OX40 agonist ivuxolimab. The gene calls are TRBV7-2 and TRBJ2-3; TRBD2 matches at 10 bases. CDR3 bases: TGTGCCAGCAGCTTAGCCCTAGCGGGAGTCAAGGGCACAGATACGCAGTATTTT. Its protein product is CASSLALAGVKGTDTQYF.